Listed here are 21 T cell receptor beta chains from one sample, sequenced in a study of blood T cell repertoires in COVID-19. Assay: immunoSEQ multiplex PCR; the TCRdb copy retains only in-frame clones and omits some. Among 300,000 to 400,000 clones listed, about nine tenths were seen once. Specimen: peripheral blood. Every receptor here comes from a man aged 30-40 years with COVID-19, enrolled during active disease.

The J gene is TRBJ2-1, the V gene TRBV10-3; 8 nucleotides match TRBD1. The germline gives CDR1 ENHRY, CDR2 SYGVKD. V shed 3 bases and J 7 bases; nucleotides not matched to a gene: 11. The CDR3 is made up of 16 amino acids. The CDR3, as DNA: TGTGCCATCAGTGAAATCCCCCAGGGGGCGGGGAATGAGCAGTTCTTC. It encodes CAISEIPQGAGNEQFF.

The rearrangement links TRBV6-5 to TRBJ2-1; 11 nucleotides agree with TRBD2. Trimming took 4 bases from V and 2 from J; bases not matched to a gene: 4. Germline CDR1 reads MNHEY; CDR2 reads SVGAGI. This CDR3 is 16 amino acids long. Here the CDR3 DNA reads TGTGCCAGCAGTTCCCCGACTAGCGGGACCTACAATGAGCAGTTCTTC. It codes for CASSSPTSGTYNEQFF.

The CDR3 reads CASRVGATNEKLFF. The CDR3 DNA reads TGTGCCAGCAGAGTCGGAGCAACTAATGAAAAACTGTTTTTT. V and J are TRBV13 and TRBJ1-4; D is unresolved. Germline values: CDR1 PRHDT, CDR2 FYEKMQ (reference sequence). Trimming took off 6 bases at V and 0 bases at J, with 8 bases between the two ends. CDR3 size: 14 residues.

This clone was counted ten times or more. The rearrangement links TRBV4-1 to TRBJ2-7; 9 positions match TRBD2. Per the germline V gene, CDR1 is MGHRA and CDR2 is YSYEKL. J was trimmed by 3 bases and V by 1 base; bases with no gene match: 10. The CDR3 length is 17 residues. CDR3 loop: CASSQVSPGLAHYEQYF. The DNA of the CDR3 is TGCGCCAGCAGCCAAGTCTCTCCGGGACTAGCTCACTACGAGCAGTACTTC.

The chain uses TRBV6-2 or TRBV6-3 and TRBJ1-5; 8 nucleotides align to TRBD1. The CDR3 spans 13 residues. CDR1 and CDR2 from the germline V gene are MNHEY and SVGEGT. After removal of 4 bases from V and 5 bases from J, the junction contained 1 base not matched to a gene. This CDR3 is CASSLTGDQPQHF. As DNA, the CDR3 is TGTGCCAGCAGTTTGACAGGGGATCAGCCCCAGCATTTT.

This clone was picked up a small number of times. The chain couples TRBV7-3 to TRBJ1-6; 11 bases map to TRBD1. CDR1 and CDR2 (germline): SGHTA, FQGTGA. J gave up 1 base and V 2 bases, and 4 bases lay outside the gene matches. The CDR3 is made up of 18 amino acids. For the CDR3, the DNA is TGTGCCAGCAGCTTATCCGGACAGGGGGCATCCTATAATTCACCCCTCCACTTT. This gives the protein CASSLSGQGASYNSPLHF.

The rearrangement joins TRBV4-2 to TRBJ1-5; D is perhaps TRBD1 (5 bases). The V gene lost 0 bases and the J gene lost 9 bases, with 12 bases spanning the gap. This CDR3 is built from 14 residues. The germline gives CDR1 LGHNA, CDR2 YNFKEQ. CDR3 bases: TGTGCCAGCAGCCAAGATGTTTCCGGGGGGCCCCAGCATTTT. This codes for CASSQDVSGGPQHF.

The chain combines TRBV7-2 with TRBJ2-1; TRBD2 matches at 10 bases. V lost 4 bases and J lost 4; bases outside the gene matches: 10. This CDR3 contains 17 residues. Per the germline V gene, CDR1 is SGHTA and CDR2 is FQGNSA. CDR3 DNA sequence: TGTGCCAGCAGCTCCCTGGGGCTAGCGGGGGCATACAATGAGCAGTTCTTC. Residues: CASSSLGLAGAYNEQFF.

The chain recombines TRBV5-8 with TRBJ2-3, with 11 bases that match TRBD2. The CDR3 spans 19 residues. Trimming took 4 bases from V and 0 from J; bases not matched to a gene: 13. Looked up from germline, CDR1 is SGHTS and CDR2 is YDEGEE. The CDR3 reads CASSRLAGYPNPSTDTQYF. The CDR3 DNA reads as TGTGCCAGCAGCCGACTAGCGGGATATCCCAACCCAAGCACAGATACGCAGTATTTT.

The V call is TRBV28, the J call TRBJ2-7; 8 bases are shared with TRBD2. The CDR3 runs 15 residues. The germline V gene encodes CDR1 MDHEN and CDR2 SYDVKM. J was trimmed by 0 bases and V by 2 bases; bases with no gene match: 3. The CDR3 DNA sequence: TGTGCCAGCAGTTTAGAGCGGGGGACCTCCTACGAGCAGTACTTC. Protein sequence: CASSLERGTSYEQYF.

This chain joins TRBV5-6 and TRBJ2-7; the D gene is possibly TRBD2 (6 bases). Trimming left V 6 bases short and J 2 bases short, with 21 bases between. The CDR3 sequence is 16 residues long. Germline V lookup: CDR1 SGHDT, CDR2 YYEEEE. The CDR3 region has the DNA TGTGCCAGCAACCCGACCCATTTCGGGAGAACCTACGAGCAGTACTTC. Its translation: CASNPTHFGRTYEQYF.

The rearrangement uses TRBV18 and TRBJ2-2, with 11 bases aligning to TRBD2. This CDR3 comprises 15 residues. The germline CDR1 and CDR2 sequences are KGHSH and LQKENI. The trim removed 3 bases at V and 4 bases at J, leaving 1 base unmatched. The CDR3 sequence is CASSPTSGSTGELFF. For the CDR3, the DNA is TGTGCCAGCTCACCTACTAGCGGGAGCACCGGGGAGCTGTTTTTT.

V and J are TRBV21-1 and TRBJ2-7; TRBD2 is taken as the D call from the table, unchecked against the DNA. TRBV21-1 counts as a pseudogene. The CDR3 length is 17 residues. The CDR3 DNA reads TGTGCCAGCAGCAAGTCCCGGGCTAGCGGGAGGCCCTACGAGCAGTACTTC. Translated, it gives CASSKSRASGRPYEQYF.

J is TRBJ2-3 and V is TRBV27; the match to TRBD2 covers 8 bases. This CDR3 contains 17 residues. Germline V CDR1 and CDR2: MNHEY, SMNVEV (reference sequence). V lost 2 bases, J lost 3 bases, and 10 bases stayed unmatched. The CDR3 coding sequence is TGTGCCAGCAGTTTAGCGGGTCCGACTAGCGCAACAGATACGCAGTATTTT. It is translated as CASSLAGPTSATDTQYF.

This sequence joins TRBV2 and TRBJ2-2; D gene unclear. There are 13 residues in the CDR3. With 7 bases removed from V and 5 bases from J, the gap between germline ends came to 11 bases. The germline gives CDR1 SNHLY, CDR2 FYNNEI. The CDR3 DNA reads TGTGCCAGCACTTTAAGCTTGACCGGGGAGCTGTTTTTT. This encodes CASTLSLTGELFF.

In the case of this clone: Other DNA sequences of this sample code for an identical CDR3. The genes are TRBV7-2 and TRBJ2-7; 8 bases align to TRBD1. In germline, CDR1 is SGHTA, CDR2 FQGNSA. This CDR3 spans 14 amino acids. Losses at the gene ends were 5 bases for V and 3 bases for J; bases not matched to a gene: 6. This CDR3 reads CASSPRQGFYEQYF. The CDR3 region has the DNA TGTGCCAGCAGCCCCCGACAGGGGTTCTACGAGCAGTACTTC.

This clone was counted only a few times. The chain is built from TRBV20-1 and TRBJ2-7; 7 positions match TRBD2. This CDR3 has 11 residues. V was pared by 5 bases and J by 2 bases, with 0 bases of the junction left unmatched. Looked up from germline, CDR1 is DFQATT and CDR2 is SNEGSKA (reference sequence). CDR3 sequence (DNA): TGCAGTGCTGGACTAGCCTACGAGCAGTACTTC. Residues: CSAGLAYEQYF.

The chain is built from TRBV9 and TRBJ1-2, with 10 bases fitting TRBD1. The CDR3 loop spans 14 amino acids. Germline values: CDR1 SGDLS, CDR2 YYNGEE. The J segment lost 6 bases and the V segment lost 3 bases, leaving 5 bases of the junction unmatched. The CDR3 sequence is CASSAPGTGDGYTF. CDR3 DNA sequence: TGTGCCAGCAGCGCCCCCGGGACAGGGGATGGCTACACCTTC.

The gene calls are TRBV3-1 (or the pseudogene TRBV3-2) and TRBJ2-2, with a tentative D call TRBD1 (6 bases). V lost 1 base to trimming and J lost 4 bases, with 10 bases between them. Germline values: CDR1 LGHDT, CDR2 YNNKEL (reference sequence). The CDR3 sequence is 15 residues long. CDR3 protein: CASSQVWDTTGELFF. The CDR3 DNA sequence: TGTGCCAGCAGCCAAGTTTGGGACACCACCGGGGAGCTGTTTTTT.

CDR3: CASRLSSGRDNTGELFF. In DNA form, the CDR3 reads TGTGCCAGCAGACTCTCTAGCGGGAGAGACAACACCGGGGAGCTGTTTTTT. This chain links TRBV28 with TRBJ2-2; 10 positions match TRBD2. After removal of 6 bases from V and 2 bases from J, the junction contained 9 bases not matched to a gene. The germline CDR1 and CDR2 sequences are MDHEN and SYDVKM. The CDR3 has 17 amino acids.

This chain connects TRBV29-1 to TRBJ2-7; 7 bases align to TRBD2. The CDR3 sequence is 13 residues long. Looked up from germline, CDR1 is SQVTM and CDR2 is ANQGSEA. J lost 6 bases, V lost 7 bases, and 12 bases had no gene match. CDR3 DNA sequence: TGCAGCGCCCGACTAGCTCCTCACGGCGAGCAGTACTTC. Translating it yields CSARLAPHGEQYF.